Below, 12 T cell receptor beta chains from the same sample are listed, as sequenced in a study of T cells in Graves' hyperthyroidism and ophthalmopathy. Amplification targeted TCR beta CDR3 regions from RNA transcripts. First-round RT-PCR of the TCR CDR3 relied on the HTBI primer set. TCRdb re-called the multiplex PCR reads through MiXCR, storing one row per CDR3 protein. Of a few hundred thousand distinct CDR3 sequences listed, just over 45% are singletons. Sequenced sample: peripheral blood or thyroid tissue (not recorded which). These receptor sequences come from a young woman with Graves' hyperthyroidism.

This clonotype has a handful of counts. The rearrangement uses TRBV2 and TRBJ2-7; 8 bases fit TRBD1. This CDR3 has 15 residues. The V segment lost 6 bases and the J segment 7 bases; nucleotides outside the gene matches: 14. The germline CDR1 and CDR2 sequences are SNHLY and FYNNEI. The chain's CDR3 is CASSPDHRGIGEQYF. The CDR3 nucleotides read TGTGCCAGCAGCCCGGATCACAGGGGGATAGGGGAGCAGTACTTC.

As regards this clonotype: A much larger clone is a single base away; this may be a read error. This chain links TRBV29-1 with TRBJ1-2; D not certain. The CDR3 length is 12 residues. The germline gives CDR1 SQVTM, CDR2 ANQGSEA. This CDR3 reads CSASPGDYGYTF. CDR3 DNA sequence: TGCAGTGCTAGTCCGGGAGACTATGGCTACACCTTC.

This chain connects TRBV29-1 to TRBJ1-1, with D uncertain. This CDR3 is 12 amino acids long. Per germline, CDR1 SQVTM and CDR2 ANQGSEA. The V end was cut by 8 bases, the J end by 1 base, with 11 bases between. CDR3: CSLRPPNTEAFF. The CDR3 DNA reads as TGCAGCTTGAGACCACCGAACACTGAAGCTTTCTTT.

The gene calls are TRBV6-1 and TRBJ1-1; the match to TRBD1 covers 7 bases. Per the germline V gene, CDR1 is MNHNS and CDR2 is SASEGT. The ends lost 6 bases at V and 1 base at J; junction bases unmatched: 5. This CDR3 region has 14 residues. This CDR3 reads CASRRQGWNTEAFF. The CDR3 DNA follows: TGTGCCAGCAGAAGACAGGGTTGGAACACTGAAGCTTTCTTT.

V and J are TRBV10-3 and TRBJ1-1; 7 positions match TRBD1. The CDR3 is 14 residues long. The germline V gene encodes CDR1 ENHRY and CDR2 SYGVKD. With 5 bases clipped from V and 0 bases from J, the junction kept 3 bases outside the gene matches. The CDR3 DNA follows: TGTGCCATCAGTCCGGGACAGATGAACACTGAAGCTTTCTTT. This codes for CAISPGQMNTEAFF.

This clonotype was detected only a few times. The V and J genes are TRBV2 and TRBJ2-7; D perhaps matches TRBD1 (6 bases). With 5 bases removed from V and 7 bases from J, the gap between germline ends came to 18 bases. The CDR3 has 14 amino acids. Germline CDR1 is SNHLY and CDR2 is FYNNEI. The CDR3 coding sequence is TGTGCCAGCAGTTTGAGCCAGGGGATACGGGAGCAGTACTTC. It is translated as CASSLSQGIREQYF.

This clonotype came up many times. V usage is TRBV2 and J usage is TRBJ2-7; the match to TRBD1 covers 9 bases. There are 14 residues in the CDR3. From germline, CDR1 is SNHLY and CDR2 FYNNEI. The trim removed 7 bases at V and 2 bases at J, leaving 6 bases unmatched. CDR3 DNA sequence: TGTGCCAGCAAATGGGGGGACAGGGCCTACGAGCAGTACTTC. It codes for CASKWGDRAYEQYF.

V and J are TRBV2 and TRBJ1-2, with 11 bases identical to TRBD1. This CDR3 is 17 amino acids long. With 8 bases clipped from V and 7 bases from J, the junction kept 18 bases outside the gene matches. CDR1 SNHLY and CDR2 FYNNEI come from the germline V gene. Here the CDR3 reads CASQKGQGGANGGGYTF. In DNA form, the CDR3 reads TGTGCCAGCCAAAAGGGACAGGGGGGCGCGAATGGTGGTGGCTACACCTTC.

The rearrangement joins TRBV10-3 to TRBJ1-5; no clear D gene. Germline CDR1 and CDR2: ENHRY and SYGVKD. V gave up 6 bases and J gave up 3 bases, with 9 bases separating them. This CDR3 is built from 13 residues. Here the CDR3 DNA reads TGTGCCATCAGGGTTGGGGTCAATCAGCCCCAGCATTTT. Protein product: CAIRVGVNQPQHF.

The chain employs TRBV24-1 and TRBJ2-3; 7 bases agree with TRBD2. The trim removed 4 bases at V and 1 base at J, leaving 4 bases unmatched. The CDR3 loop spans 15 amino acids. Germline V gene sequence: CDR1 KGHDR, CDR2 SFDVKD. The CDR3 bases are TGTGCCACCAGTGACCCTAGCGGACGCACAGATACGCAGTATTTT. Protein product: CATSDPSGRTDTQYF.

This chain links TRBV7-2 with TRBJ2-5, with D maybe TRBD2 (5 bases). Trimming cost V 5 bases and J 0 bases, with 10 bases left between them. The CDR3 length is 14 residues. Germline loops: CDR1 SGHTA, CDR2 FQGNSA. For the CDR3, the DNA is TGTGCCAGCAGCAAGACTACTAACCAAGAGACCCAGTACTTC. Residues: CASSKTTNQETQYF.

This clonotype was seen more than once but under ten times. The J gene is TRBJ1-5, the V gene TRBV5-5; no definite D call. Trimming removed 2 bases at V and 6 bases at J, with 12 bases between. The CDR3 totals 14 residues. CDR1 and CDR2 (germline): SGHKS, YYEKEE (reference sequence). CDR3 sequence (DNA): TGTGCCAGCAGCTTAGCCGGGGAAGCTCAGCCCCAGCATTTT. Translated, it gives CASSLAGEAQPQHF.